Sequencing of this TCR beta chain was carried out in a study of blood T cell repertoires in COVID-19. Study background: Whether acute or convalescent, the COVID-19 samples came from the United States, Italy and Spain. T cells, B-cell-depleted T cells, or PBMCs supplied cDNA or gDNA.

Authors' methods: Estimated nucleated cell counts came from reference gene primer amplification. This table comes from immunoSEQ multiplex PCR, and its TCRdb copy is limited to in-frame clones, with some not included. The DNA gave D and trimming, while V, J and clone size come from that table. Of fewer than 300,000 clones in the sample, about 89% were seen once. With 2 bases clipped from V and 0 bases from J, the junction kept 11 bases outside the gene matches. This CDR3 spans 18 amino acids. Germline-derived CDR1 and CDR2 are GTSNPN and SVGIG (reference sequence). The rearrangement uses TRBV30 and TRBJ2-2, with TRBD2 matching over 8 bases. The origin of this receptor is a man aged 40-50 years who had recovered from COVID-19. The sequenced sample was peripheral blood. CDR3 sequence (DNA): TGTGCCTGGAGTTTCCCCCCCGGGAGGGCGACGAACACCGGGGAGCTGTTTTTT. It codes for CAWSFPPGRATNTGELFF. The full variable domain, in which reference TRBV30 and TRBJ2-2 provide the parts outside the CDR3, is SQTIHQWPATLVQPVGSPLSLECTVEGTSNPNLYWYRQAAGRGLQLLFYSVGIGQISSEVPQNLSASRPQDRQFILSSKKLLLSDSGFYLCAWSFPPGRATNTGELFFGEGSRLTVL.